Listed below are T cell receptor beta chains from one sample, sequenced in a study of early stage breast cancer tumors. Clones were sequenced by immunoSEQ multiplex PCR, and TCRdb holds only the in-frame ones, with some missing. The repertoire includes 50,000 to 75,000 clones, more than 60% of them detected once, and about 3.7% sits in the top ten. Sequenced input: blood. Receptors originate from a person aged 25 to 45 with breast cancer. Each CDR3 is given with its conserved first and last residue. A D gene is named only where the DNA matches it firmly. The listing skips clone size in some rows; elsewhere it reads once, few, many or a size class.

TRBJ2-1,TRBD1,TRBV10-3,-,TGTGCCATCAGTGATAGGGGGCGGAACAATGAGCAGTTCTTC,CAISDRGRNNEQFF
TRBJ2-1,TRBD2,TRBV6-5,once,TGTGCCAGCAGTTACATAACTAGCGGGAGGGGTGAGCAGTTCTTC,CASSYITSGRGEQFF
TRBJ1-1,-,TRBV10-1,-,TGCGCCAGCAGTGAGTCAGGAGACCGACAAACTGAAGCTTTCTTT,CASSESGDRQTEAFF
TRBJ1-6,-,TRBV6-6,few,TGTGCCAGCAGGGACCAAGTTGTTGGTTCACCCCTCCACTTT,CASRDQVVGSPLHF
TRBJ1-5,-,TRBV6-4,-,TGTGCCAGCAGTGAGAAAGGGGGCAATCAGCCCCAGCATTTT,CASSEKGGNQPQHF
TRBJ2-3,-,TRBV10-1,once,TGCGCCAGCAGTGATTCCGTCGGGGAAACAGATACGCAGTATTTT,CASSDSVGETDTQYF
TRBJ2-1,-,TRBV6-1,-,TGTGCCAGCACTTCGTACGGGGGTATATACAATGAGCAGTTCTTC,CASTSYGGIYNEQFF
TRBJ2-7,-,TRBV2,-,TGTGCCAGCCGTTCCTACGAGCAGTACTTC,CASRSYEQYF
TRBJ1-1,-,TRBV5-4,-,TGTGCCAGCAGCCCCCCCCCAGGCCCAACTGAAGCTTTCTTT,CASSPPPGPTEAFF
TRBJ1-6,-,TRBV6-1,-,TGTGCCAGCAGTGCGCCGGGACCCAGAGGGGCTTCACCCCTCCACTTT,CASSAPGPRGASPLHF
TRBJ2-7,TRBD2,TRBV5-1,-,TGCGCCAGCAGCTTGTTCGGACTAGCGGGAGGGACCTACGAGCAGTACTTC,CASSLFGLAGGTYEQYF
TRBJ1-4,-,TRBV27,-,TGTGCCAGCAGGAGGGGTCGACATGAAAAACTGTTTTTT,CASRRGRHEKLFF
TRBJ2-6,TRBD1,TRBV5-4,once,TGTGCCAGCAGCAAGGGACAGGTCTACTCTGGGGCCAACGTCCTGACTTTC,CASSKGQVYSGANVLTF
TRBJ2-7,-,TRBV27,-,TGTGCCAGCAGTTTACAGGGCTCCTACGAGCAGTACTTC,CASSLQGSYEQYF
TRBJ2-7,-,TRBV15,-,TGTGCCACCAGCAGAGATCGGGCAGTCTACTACGAGCAGTACTTC,CATSRDRAVYYEQYF
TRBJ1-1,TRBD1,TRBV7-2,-,TGTGCCAGCGGACAGGGGGGGAACACTGAAGCTTTCTTT,CASGQGGNTEAFF
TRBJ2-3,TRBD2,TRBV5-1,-,TGCGCCAGCCTATTTAGCGGGAGTCGTACAGATACGCAGTATTTT,CASLFSGSRTDTQYF
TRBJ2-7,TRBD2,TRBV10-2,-,TGCGCCAGCAATACTAGCGGGAGCAGGGCAAGCTACGAGCAGTACTTC,CASNTSGSRASYEQYF
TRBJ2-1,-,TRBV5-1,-,TGCGCCAGCAGCCTGGAGCCCGAGAGGGGTGAGCAGTTCTTC,CASSLEPERGEQFF
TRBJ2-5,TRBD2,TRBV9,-,TGTGCCAGCACCCTCGGGGTTCTACGGGAGGGCCAAGAGACCCAGTACTTC,CASTLGVLREGQETQYF
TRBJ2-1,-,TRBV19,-,TGTGCCAGTAGTATTTCGGATGAGCAGTTCTTC,CASSISDEQFF
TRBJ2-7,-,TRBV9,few,TGTGCCAGCAGCCCGCAGGGAACCCACGAGCAGTACTTC,CASSPQGTHEQYF
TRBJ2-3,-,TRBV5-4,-,TGTGCCAGCAGCCCCAACACAGATACGCAGTATTTT,CASSPNTDTQYF
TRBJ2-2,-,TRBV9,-,TGTGCCAGCAGCGAGCCTACGAACACCGGGGAGCTGTTTTTT,CASSEPTNTGELFF
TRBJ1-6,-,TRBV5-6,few,TGTGCCAGCACCGGGGGTACGGTTAATTCACCCCTCCACTTT,CASTGGTVNSPLHF